The rows below give T cell receptor beta chains drawn from one sample of a study of cytomegalovirus exposure and HLA in healthy donors. Clones were sequenced by immunoSEQ multiplex PCR, and TCRdb holds only the in-frame ones, with some missing. The repertoire consists of 180,000 or so clones, with approximately 84% occurring once and the leading ten covering about 4.3%. Source material: PBMCs. These receptors all come from a woman aged 45-65 years in good health and CMV-seropositive. CDR3s include the opening cysteine and the closing phenylalanine or tryptophan. The D gene is left open where the match is weak. Clone sizes are given selectively: once, few, many, or a class where the clone is expanded.

j_call d_call clone_size v_call cdr3_aa cdr3_nt
TRBJ1-2 TRBD1 - TRBV7-3 CASSSGQGNYGYTF TGTGCCAGCAGCTCTGGACAGGGAAACTATGGCTACACCTTC
TRBJ1-4 TRBD1 - TRBV2 CASSGDRTNEKLFF TGTGCCAGCAGTGGGGACAGGACGAATGAAAAACTGTTTTTT
TRBJ1-1 TRBD1 - TRBV5-1 CASKRSGGIGDTEAFF TGCGCCAGCAAGAGGTCAGGGGGAATCGGGGACACTGAAGCTTTCTTT
TRBJ1-4 - few TRBV7-9 CASSSWMDSPGEKLFF TGTGCCAGCAGCTCGTGGATGGACAGCCCTGGGGAAAAACTGTTTTTT
TRBJ1-1 TRBD1 - TRBV5-6 CASSILRRQGSWTEAFF TGTGCCAGCAGCATTTTGAGGAGACAGGGAAGTTGGACTGAAGCTTTCTTT
TRBJ2-5 TRBD1 - TRBV5-6 CASSQGVGTGGFGETQYF TGTGCCAGCAGCCAGGGCGTTGGGACAGGGGGTTTCGGAGAGACCCAGTACTTC
TRBJ2-7 TRBD2 - TRBV10-2 CAHVSLAGVEQYF TGCGCCCATGTTTCACTAGCGGGAGTTGAGCAGTACTTC
TRBJ2-2 TRBD2 - TRBV28 CASNRLAGGIGELFF TGTGCCAGCAACAGACTAGCGGGAGGTATCGGGGAGCTGTTTTTT
TRBJ2-3 - - TRBV7-9 CASSLALRGDFLDTQYF TGTGCCAGCAGCTTAGCGCTCAGGGGCGATTTTCTCGATACGCAGTATTTT
TRBJ1-1 - once TRBV7-2 CASSPTAGDTEAFF TGTGCCAGCAGCCCAACGGCGGGGGACACTGAAGCTTTCTTT
TRBJ2-3 TRBD2 - TRBV5-1 CASSFRLAGNTDTQYF TGCGCCAGCAGCTTTAGACTAGCGGGGAACACAGATACGCAGTATTTT
TRBJ1-5 - - TRBV19 CASRGGEQPQHF TGTGCCAGTAGAGGGGGGGAACAGCCCCAGCATTTT
TRBJ2-1 - few TRBV19 CASSIEDFVYNEQFF TGTGCCAGTAGTATAGAGGACTTCGTCTACAATGAGCAGTTCTTC
TRBJ1-1 - - TRBV19 CASSPFGRAPEAFF TGTGCCAGTAGCCCCTTCGGGAGGGCGCCTGAAGCTTTCTTT
TRBJ1-1 TRBD1 - TRBV6-5 CASSTNRGDNTEAFF TGTGCCAGCAGTACCAACAGGGGCGACAACACTGAAGCTTTCTTT
TRBJ1-2 - - TRBV9 CASSVDPGDTDGYTF TGTGCCAGCAGCGTAGATCCGGGGGATACGGATGGCTACACCTTC
TRBJ1-1 - - TRBV5-1 CASSRNLRRENTEAFF TGCGCCAGCAGCCGAAATCTTAGGAGGGAGAACACTGAAGCTTTCTTT
TRBJ2-7 - - TRBV5-1 CASSLGAGYEQYF TGCGCCAGCAGCTTGGGGGCCGGCTACGAGCAGTACTTC
TRBJ2-7 - - TRBV18 CASSPSISTYEQYF TGTGCCAGCTCACCATCCATTTCAACCTACGAGCAGTACTTC
TRBJ2-2 TRBD1 - TRBV6-4 CASSSGGSGELFF TGTGCCAGCAGTTCAGGGGGCTCCGGGGAGCTGTTTTTT
TRBJ2-7 - - TRBV7-2 CASSLSPADYEQYF TGTGCCAGCAGCTTGAGTCCCGCGGACTACGAGCAGTACTTC
TRBJ1-5 TRBD1 - TRBV9 CASSVGGTGFQPQHF TGTGCCAGCAGCGTAGGGGGGACAGGGTTTCAGCCCCAGCATTTT
TRBJ2-2 TRBD1 - TRBV5-4 CASSEGQLVANTGELFF TGTGCCAGCAGCGAGGGACAGCTAGTCGCGAACACCGGGGAGCTGTTTTTT
TRBJ1-1 TRBD1 - TRBV28 CASSLWTGRNTEAFF TGTGCCAGCAGTTTATGGACAGGGAGGAACACTGAAGCTTTCTTT
TRBJ1-2 - - TRBV5-4 CASSPAGAYYGYTF TGTGCCAGCAGCCCGGCAGGGGCGTACTATGGCTACACCTTC
TRBJ2-3 - once TRBV5-8 CASSLTLARTDTQYF TGTGCCAGCAGCTTGACACTAGCACGTACAGATACGCAGTATTTT